A single sample gave rise to the 24 T cell receptor beta chains below, sequenced in a study of blood T cell repertoires in COVID-19. Here immunoSEQ multiplex PCR was the method, and the copy in TCRdb shows in-frame clones only, minus some. Found here are approximately 200,000 clones, approximately 86% of them singletons; the top ten hold around 2%. The sequenced sample was PBMCs or T cells enriched from blood (not recorded which). These receptors were collected from a woman aged 25 to 39 who had recovered from COVID-19.

The J gene is TRBJ1-6, the V gene TRBV30; 8 nucleotides agree with TRBD1. Germline V gene sequence: CDR1 GTSNPN, CDR2 SVGIG (reference sequence). Trimming at V came to 4 bases and at J to 10 bases, leaving 6 bases not matched to a gene. The CDR3 has 13 amino acids. The CDR3 nucleotides read TGTGCCTGGACCGGGACAGGAGAATCACCCCTCCACTTT. This translates into CAWTGTGESPLHF.

The V and J genes are TRBV30 and TRBJ2-5; 9 nucleotides match TRBD2. This CDR3 is built from 15 residues. The germline V gene has CDR1 GTSNPN and CDR2 SVGIG (reference sequence). V was clipped by 1 base and J by 2 bases; unmatched bases: 5. CDR3 in DNA: TGTGCCTGGAGTGGTGGTAGCGGGGGTCAAGAGACCCAGTACTTC. Translating it yields CAWSGGSGGQETQYF. Drawing the rest from reference TRBV30 and TRBJ2-5, the complete variable domain is SQTIHQWPATLVQPVGSPLSLECTVEGTSNPNLYWYRQAAGRGLQLLFYSVGIGQISSEVPQNLSASRPQDRQFILSSKKLLLSDSGFYLCAWSGGSGGQETQYFGPGTRLLVL.

The V call is TRBV12-3 or TRBV12-4, the J call TRBJ1-2, with a possible D match to TRBD1 (5 bases). CDR3 length: 13 residues. V lost 6 bases to trimming and J lost 7 bases, with 15 bases between them. The CDR3 spells CASSPHLRGGYTF. In DNA form, the CDR3 reads TGTGCCAGCAGCCCTCACCTAAGGGGTGGCTACACCTTC.

The V gene is TRBV19, the J gene TRBJ2-1; 9 nucleotides line up with TRBD2. Germline assignment: CDR1 LNHDA and CDR2 SQIVND (reference sequence). The CDR3 loop spans 15 amino acids. With V trimmed by 3 bases and J by 7 bases, 7 bases remained unmatched. In DNA form, the CDR3 reads TGTGCCAGTAGTATTACGCGGGGGGGCTCGAATGAGCAGTTCTTC. This translates into CASSITRGGSNEQFF.

J is TRBJ1-6 and V is TRBV13; tentatively, D is TRBD1 (5 bases). This CDR3 has 15 amino acids. Trimming left V 2 bases short and J 7 bases short, with 12 bases between. Germline loops: CDR1 PRHDT, CDR2 FYEKMQ (reference sequence). The CDR3 DNA reads as TGTGCCAGCAGCTTATACCGGACACGGAATTCACCCCTCCACTTT. It encodes CASSLYRTRNSPLHF.

This chain connects TRBV4-3 to TRBJ1-4, with no clear D. This CDR3 has 21 residues. Germline CDR1 LGHNA, CDR2 YSLEER. Trimming removed 0 bases from V and 0 bases from J, with 23 bases in between. This CDR3 is CASSQESGRSPFSPTNEKLFF. CDR3 bases: TGCGCCAGCAGCCAAGAGTCGGGTAGATCCCCATTCTCCCCAACTAATGAAAAACTGTTTTTT.

The chain is built from TRBV5-4 and TRBJ2-2; 8 bases map to TRBD2. CDR3 length: 15 amino acids. V shed 4 bases, J shed 5 bases, and the junction held 7 bases outside the gene matches. Looked up from germline, CDR1 is SGHNT and CDR2 is YYREEE (reference sequence). DNA for the CDR3: TGTGCCAGCAGCGCGCCGCGGGGGGAAACCGGGGAGCTGTTTTTT. It yields the protein CASSAPRGETGELFF.

This rearrangement joins TRBV9 to TRBJ2-3; 15 nucleotides align to TRBD2. Germline values: CDR1 SGDLS, CDR2 YYNGEE. J was trimmed by 1 base and V by 4 bases; bases with no gene match: 1. The CDR3 extends over 16 amino acids. The CDR3 nucleotides read TGTGCCAGCAGCCGGACTAGCGGGGGGGGCACAGATACGCAGTATTTT. Its protein is CASSRTSGGGTDTQYF.

The chain couples TRBV5-6 to TRBJ1-4, with 11 bases identical to TRBD1. The CDR3 is 15 amino acids. Trimming cost V 4 bases and J 8 bases; bases outside gene matches: 7. Looked up from germline, CDR1 is SGHDT and CDR2 is YYEEEE. CDR3: CASSGTGGAREKLFF. The CDR3 nucleotides read TGTGCCAGCAGCGGGACAGGGGGTGCAAGGGAAAAACTGTTTTTT.

The gene calls are TRBV6-5 and TRBJ2-5, with D maybe TRBD1 (6 bases). The V gene lost 6 bases and the J gene lost 4 bases, with 15 bases spanning the gap. Germline V CDR1 and CDR2: MNHEY, SVGAGI. The CDR3 runs to 14 residues. CDR3 amino acids: CASSLNRAGETQYF. CDR3 sequence (DNA): TGTGCCAGCAGCCTTAACAGGGCTGGAGAGACCCAGTACTTC.

This chain joins TRBV14 and TRBJ1-1; D unresolved. V shed 4 bases and J shed 11 bases, with 17 bases lying between them. The germline V gene has CDR1 SGHDN and CDR2 FVKESK. CDR3 length equals 13 residues. Written as DNA, the CDR3 is TGTGCCAGCAGCCCGCCATTAGGCGGCGACGCTTTCTTT. Translation gives CASSPPLGGDAFF. The full variable domain, its missing parts supplied by reference TRBV14 and TRBJ1-1, is EAGVTQFPSHSVIEKGQTVTLRCDPISGHDNLYWYRRVMGKEIKFLLHFVKESKQDESGMPNNRFLAERTGGTYSTLKVQPAELEDSGVYFCASSPPLGGDAFFGQGTRLTVV.

The chain employs TRBV7-2 and TRBJ2-5; unclear D gene. Trimming removed 3 bases at V and 2 bases at J, with 7 bases between. This CDR3 has 13 residues. The germline CDR1 and CDR2 sequences are SGHTA and FQGNSA. The CDR3 sequence is CASSLAIQETQYF. The CDR3 DNA follows: TGTGCCAGCAGCTTGGCAATTCAAGAGACCCAGTACTTC.

The chain links TRBV5-4 to TRBJ2-5; no clear D. The CDR3 has 12 residues. CDR1 SGHNT and CDR2 YYREEE come from the germline V gene (reference sequence). V was pared by 5 bases and J by 5 bases, with 10 bases between. The CDR3 DNA is TGTGCCAGCAGTACATCACAGGAGACCCAGTACTTC. Its protein product is CASSTSQETQYF.

The rearrangement links TRBV18 to TRBJ1-6; tentative D call: TRBD1 (6 bases). The ends were cut back, 3 bases at V and 0 bases at J, with 9 bases in the middle. Germline lookup yields CDR1 KGHSH and CDR2 LQKENI. The CDR3 runs 16 residues. CDR3 nucleotide sequence: TGTGCCAGCTCACCGGGGGCGAGCTCCTATAATTCACCCCTCCACTTT. Its protein product is CASSPGASSYNSPLHF.

The chain uses TRBV19 and TRBJ2-7; the match to TRBD2 covers 7 bases. CDR1 and CDR2 from the germline V gene are LNHDA and SQIVND (reference sequence). This CDR3 is built from 14 residues. V shed 3 bases, J shed 6 bases, and the junction held 8 bases outside the gene matches. The CDR3 DNA follows: TGTGCCAGTAGTATGGGGAGGGGAAAAGGCGAGCAGTACTTC. Translating gives CASSMGRGKGEQYF.

This clone was detected only a few times. The chain uses TRBV30 and TRBJ1-3, with D hard to call. The germline V and J ends were trimmed by 8 bases and 8 bases, with 19 bases remaining between them. The germline gives CDR1 GTSNPN, CDR2 SVGIG (reference sequence). The CDR3 consists of 13 residues. This chain's CDR3 is CAVTYPEIYTIYF. The CDR3 DNA reads TGTGCCGTGACGTACCCGGAGATTTACACCATATATTTT.

The J gene is TRBJ2-1, the V gene TRBV30; 13 bases map to TRBD2. The CDR3 length is 20 residues. V lost 0 bases to trimming and J lost 1 base; unmatched junction nucleotides: 12. CDR1 and CDR2 (germline): GTSNPN, SVGIG (reference sequence). CDR3: CAWSVLRTSGGHGSYNEQFF. In DNA, the CDR3 is TGTGCCTGGAGTGTACTGCGGACTAGCGGGGGCCACGGATCCTACAATGAGCAGTTCTTC.

The chain couples TRBV4-3 to TRBJ2-7; maybe TRBD2 (6 bases). CDR3 length: 16 residues. V dropped 5 bases and J dropped 3 bases, with 20 bases sitting between them. Germline CDR1 and CDR2: LGHNA and YSLEER. The CDR3 spells CASSKTLAQAVYEQYF. For the CDR3, the DNA is TGCGCCAGCAGCAAGACTCTAGCGCAGGCGGTCTACGAGCAGTACTTC.

The chain links TRBV2 to TRBJ2-1; 13 nucleotides agree with TRBD2. Germline CDR1 and CDR2: SNHLY and FYNNEI. V gave up 0 bases and J gave up 3 bases; unmatched junction bases: 2. This CDR3 region has 17 residues. CDR3 in amino acids: CASSEAGLAGIYNEQFF. The CDR3 DNA reads TGTGCCAGCAGTGAAGCGGGACTAGCGGGAATCTACAATGAGCAGTTCTTC.

In this sample, this clone turned up once. The V gene is TRBV4-2, the J gene TRBJ2-3, with 7 bases identical to TRBD2. The CDR3 has 15 residues. Per germline, CDR1 LGHNA and CDR2 YNFKEQ. The J segment lost 0 bases and the V segment lost 1 base, leaving 1 base of the junction unmatched. In DNA form, the CDR3 reads TGTGCCAGCAGCCAAGGGGGGGGGAGCACAGATACGCAGTATTTT. It translates to CASSQGGGSTDTQYF.

This chain links TRBV9 with TRBJ1-1; D call uncertain. Trimming took off 2 bases at V and 3 bases at J, with 11 bases between the two ends. The CDR3 loop spans 14 amino acids. The germline CDR1 and CDR2 sequences are SGDLS and YYNGEE. The CDR3 region has the DNA TGTGCCAGCAGCGTTCGGGTCGGGGACACTGAAGCTTTCTTT. Encoded protein: CASSVRVGDTEAFF.

This clone came up once. The chain has TRBV4-3 and TRBJ1-2; unclear D gene. Germline CDR1 and CDR2: LGHNA and YSLEER. Trimming stripped 0 bases from V and 6 bases from J, with 17 bases between. The CDR3 extends over 16 amino acids. CDR3 sequence: CASSQDWTPRGDGYTF. DNA for the CDR3: TGCGCCAGCAGCCAAGATTGGACTCCCAGAGGAGATGGCTACACCTTC.

The chain joins TRBV2 to TRBJ2-1, with TRBD2 matching 10 bases. The CDR3 contains 16 residues. CDR1 SNHLY and CDR2 FYNNEI come from the germline V gene. Trimming cost V 10 bases and J 3 bases; bases outside gene matches: 12. The CDR3 coding sequence is TGTGCCACCACAGGGGTAGCGGGGGGAGGCTACAATGAGCAGTTCTTC. This translates into CATTGVAGGGYNEQFF.

The rearrangement links TRBV30 to TRBJ2-6; D is uncertain. V was pared by 5 bases and J by 0 bases, with 8 bases between. From germline, CDR1 is GTSNPN and CDR2 SVGIG (reference sequence). This CDR3 has 14 residues. The CDR3 is CAWRKSSGANVLTF. The CDR3 nucleotides read TGTGCCTGGCGAAAGAGCTCTGGGGCCAACGTCCTGACTTTC.